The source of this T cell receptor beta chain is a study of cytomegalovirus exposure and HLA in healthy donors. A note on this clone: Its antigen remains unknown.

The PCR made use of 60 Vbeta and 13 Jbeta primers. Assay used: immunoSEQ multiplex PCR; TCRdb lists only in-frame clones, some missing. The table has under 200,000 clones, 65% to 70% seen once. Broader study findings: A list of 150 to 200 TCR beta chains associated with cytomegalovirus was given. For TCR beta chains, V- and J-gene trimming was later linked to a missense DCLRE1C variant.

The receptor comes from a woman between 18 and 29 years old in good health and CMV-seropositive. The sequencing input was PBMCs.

The CDR3 here is CASSQEHTSGDGYTF. The CDR3 DNA is TGCGCCAGCAGCCAAGAACACACATCCGGGGATGGCTACACCTTC. The V call is TRBV4-1, the J call TRBJ1-2; D remains ambiguous. V was trimmed by 0 bases and J by 6 bases, leaving 14 bases between them. The CDR3 is 15 amino acids. CDR1 is MGHRA and CDR2 is YSYEKL in the germline V gene.